This T cell receptor beta chain was captured in a study of blood T cell repertoires in COVID-19. In the study's own analysis: Quantification of nucleated cells was approximated via reference gene primer amplification. TCRdb's copy holds only in-frame clones and misses some; the assay was immunoSEQ multiplex PCR. V, J and clone size derive from that table, while D and trimming were established from the DNA sequence. The data contain around 200,000 clones, about 83% of them singletons. The CDR3 is made up of 15 amino acids. Germline V gene lookup returns CDR1 SGHTA and CDR2 FQGNSA. Trimming cost V 4 bases and J 0 bases, with 10 bases left between them.

The TCR was taken from a man aged 35 to 55 with acute COVID-19. Material for sequencing was PBMCs or T cells enriched from blood (not recorded which). The chain has TRBV7-2 and TRBJ2-1; possibly TRBD2 for D (6 bases). The CDR3, as DNA: TGTGCCAGCAGCTACGGGAGTTACTCCTACAATGAGCAGTTCTTC. Amino acids: CASSYGSYSYNEQFF.